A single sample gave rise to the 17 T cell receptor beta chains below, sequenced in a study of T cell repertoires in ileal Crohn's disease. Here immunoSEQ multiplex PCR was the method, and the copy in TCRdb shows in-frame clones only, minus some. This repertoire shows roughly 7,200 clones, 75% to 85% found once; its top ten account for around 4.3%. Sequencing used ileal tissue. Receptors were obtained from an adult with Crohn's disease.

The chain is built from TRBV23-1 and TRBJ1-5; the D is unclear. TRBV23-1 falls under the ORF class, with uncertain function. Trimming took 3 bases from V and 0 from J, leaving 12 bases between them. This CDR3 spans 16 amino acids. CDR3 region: CASSHRPGYSNQPQHF. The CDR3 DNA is TGCGCCAGCAGTCATCGGCCGGGGTATAGCAATCAGCCCCAGCATTTT.

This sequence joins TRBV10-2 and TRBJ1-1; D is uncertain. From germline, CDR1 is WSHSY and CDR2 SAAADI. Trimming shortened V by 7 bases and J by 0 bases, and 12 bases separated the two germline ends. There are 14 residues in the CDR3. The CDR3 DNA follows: TGCGCCAGCACTTCTCTAGAAATGAACACTGAAGCTTTCTTT. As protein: CASTSLEMNTEAFF.

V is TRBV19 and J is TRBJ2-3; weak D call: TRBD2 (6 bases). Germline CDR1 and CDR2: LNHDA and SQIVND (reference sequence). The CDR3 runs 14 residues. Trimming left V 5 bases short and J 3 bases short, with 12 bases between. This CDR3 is CASSFGGGTDTQYF. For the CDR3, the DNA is TGTGCCAGTAGTTTCGGGGGTGGTACAGATACGCAGTATTTT.

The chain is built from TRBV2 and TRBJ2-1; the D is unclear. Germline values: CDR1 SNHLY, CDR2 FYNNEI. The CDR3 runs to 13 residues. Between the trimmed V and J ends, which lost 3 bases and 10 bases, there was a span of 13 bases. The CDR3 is CASSDDVIREQFF. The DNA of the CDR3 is TGTGCCAGCAGTGATGATGTTATTCGGGAGCAGTTCTTC.

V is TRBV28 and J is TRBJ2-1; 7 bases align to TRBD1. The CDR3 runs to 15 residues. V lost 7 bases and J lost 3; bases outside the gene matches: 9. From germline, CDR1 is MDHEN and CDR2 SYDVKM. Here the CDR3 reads CASTTRDSYYNEQFF. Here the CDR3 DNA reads TGTGCCAGCACCACCCGGGACAGTTACTACAATGAGCAGTTCTTC.

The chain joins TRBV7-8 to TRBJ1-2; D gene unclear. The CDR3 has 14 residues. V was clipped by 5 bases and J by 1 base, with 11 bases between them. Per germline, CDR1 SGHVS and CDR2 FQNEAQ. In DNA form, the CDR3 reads TGTGCCAGCAGCGATAAGGCGGGTAACTATGGCTACACCTTC. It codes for CASSDKAGNYGYTF.

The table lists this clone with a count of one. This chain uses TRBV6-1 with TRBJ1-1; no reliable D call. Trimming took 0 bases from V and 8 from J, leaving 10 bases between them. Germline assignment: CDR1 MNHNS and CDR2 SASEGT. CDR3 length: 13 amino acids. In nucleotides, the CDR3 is TGTGCCAGCAGTGAAGCGGTTGAACGGGAAGCTTTCTTT. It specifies CASSEAVEREAFF.

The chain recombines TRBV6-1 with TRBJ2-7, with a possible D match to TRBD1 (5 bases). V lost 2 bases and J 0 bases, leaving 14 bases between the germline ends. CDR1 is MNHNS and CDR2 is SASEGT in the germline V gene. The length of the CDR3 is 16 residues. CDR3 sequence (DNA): TGTGCCAGCAGTGAAAGGGGTTCGGGCTTCTCCTACGAGCAGTACTTC. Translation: CASSERGSGFSYEQYF.

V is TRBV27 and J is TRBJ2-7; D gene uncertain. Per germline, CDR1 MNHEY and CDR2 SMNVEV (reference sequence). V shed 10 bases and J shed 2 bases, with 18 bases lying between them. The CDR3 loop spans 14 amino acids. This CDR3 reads CATKKEGGPYEQYF. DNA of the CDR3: TGTGCCACCAAAAAGGAAGGCGGCCCCTACGAGCAGTACTTC.

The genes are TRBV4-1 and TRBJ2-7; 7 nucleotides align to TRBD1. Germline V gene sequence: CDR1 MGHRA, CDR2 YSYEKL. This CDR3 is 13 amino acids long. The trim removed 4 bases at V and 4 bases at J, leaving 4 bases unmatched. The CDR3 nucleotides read TGCGCCAGCAGCCTTTCACAGGGGTACGAGCAGTACTTC. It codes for CASSLSQGYEQYF.

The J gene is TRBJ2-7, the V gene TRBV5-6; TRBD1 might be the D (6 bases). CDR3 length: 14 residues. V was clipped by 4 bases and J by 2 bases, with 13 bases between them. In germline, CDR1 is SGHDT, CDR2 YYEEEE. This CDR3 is CASSRDTGAYEQYF. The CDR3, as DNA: TGTGCCAGCAGCCGGGACACCGGGGCCTACGAGCAGTACTTC.

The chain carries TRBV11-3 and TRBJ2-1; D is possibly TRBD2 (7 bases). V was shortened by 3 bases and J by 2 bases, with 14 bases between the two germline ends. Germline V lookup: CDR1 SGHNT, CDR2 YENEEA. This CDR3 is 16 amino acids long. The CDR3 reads CASSLFAGAAYNEQFF. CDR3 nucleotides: TGTGCCAGCAGCTTGTTTGCGGGGGCTGCCTACAATGAGCAGTTCTTC.

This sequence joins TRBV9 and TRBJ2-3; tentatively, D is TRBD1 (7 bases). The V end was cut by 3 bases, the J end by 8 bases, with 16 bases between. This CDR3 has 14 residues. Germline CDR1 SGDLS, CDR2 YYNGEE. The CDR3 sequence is CASSAGLHRGTQYF. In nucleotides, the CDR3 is TGTGCCAGCAGCGCGGGACTTCACAGGGGTACGCAGTATTTT.

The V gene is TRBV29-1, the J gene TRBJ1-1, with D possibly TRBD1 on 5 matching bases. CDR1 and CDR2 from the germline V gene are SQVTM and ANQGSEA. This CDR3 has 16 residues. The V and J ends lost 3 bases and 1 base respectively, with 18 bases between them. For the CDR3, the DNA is TGCAGCGTTGACAGACGGAAAGGAAGGGGGAACACTGAAGCTTTCTTT. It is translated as CSVDRRKGRGNTEAFF.

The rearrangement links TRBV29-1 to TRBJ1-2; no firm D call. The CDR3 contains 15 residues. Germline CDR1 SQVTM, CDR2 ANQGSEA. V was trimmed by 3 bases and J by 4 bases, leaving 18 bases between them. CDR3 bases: TGCAGCGTTGAGTCCCGACTAATTCTTGGCTATGGCTACACCTTC. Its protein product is CSVESRLILGYGYTF.

DNA of the CDR3: TGTGCCACCAGCATACGACAGGGGGCGCAGAATGAGCAGTTCTTC. Its protein is CATSIRQGAQNEQFF. V is TRBV15 and J is TRBJ2-1, with TRBD1 identical over 10 bases. V shed 4 bases, J shed 7 bases, and the junction held 7 bases outside the gene matches. The CDR3 totals 15 residues. CDR1 and CDR2 (germline): LNHNV, YYDKDF (reference sequence).

As DNA, the CDR3 is TGTGCCAGCAGCGCCCTCGGACAGGATAATCAGCCCCAGCATTTT. Translating it yields CASSALGQDNQPQHF. The V gene is TRBV2, the J gene TRBJ1-5; 7 bases map to TRBD1. V gave up 6 bases and J gave up 4 bases; unmatched junction bases: 9. The CDR3 has 15 residues. From germline, CDR1 is SNHLY and CDR2 FYNNEI.